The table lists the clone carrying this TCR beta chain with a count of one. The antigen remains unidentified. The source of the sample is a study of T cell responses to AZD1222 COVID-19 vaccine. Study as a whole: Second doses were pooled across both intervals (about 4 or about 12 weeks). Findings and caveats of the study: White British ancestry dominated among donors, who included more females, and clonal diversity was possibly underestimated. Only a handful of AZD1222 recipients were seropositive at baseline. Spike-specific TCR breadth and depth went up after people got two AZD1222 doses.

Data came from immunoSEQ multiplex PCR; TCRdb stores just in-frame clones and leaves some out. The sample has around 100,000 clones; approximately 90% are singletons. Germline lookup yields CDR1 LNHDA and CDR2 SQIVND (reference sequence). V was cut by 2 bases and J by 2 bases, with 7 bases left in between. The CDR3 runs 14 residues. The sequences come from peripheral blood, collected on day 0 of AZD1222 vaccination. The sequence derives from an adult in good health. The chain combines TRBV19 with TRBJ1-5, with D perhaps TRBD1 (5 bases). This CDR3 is CASSISRGNQPQHF. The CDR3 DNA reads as TGTGCCAGTAGTATAAGCAGGGGCAATCAGCCCCAGCATTTT.